This is a list of T cell receptor beta chains from one sample in a study of molecular identifiers for immune sequencing clone quantification. MiXCR, applied by TCRdb to the PCR reads, yields one record per CDR3 protein. The sample has some 680,000 distinct CDR3 sequences; about 25% are singletons. The sample comprised naive CD8+ T cells from blood, with Jurkat cell RNA spiked in. All receptors derive from a human donor in good health. Some libraries in this study had Jurkat cell RNA spiked in. The CDR3 runs from the conserved cysteine through the conserved F or W. The order of the fields is D gene, V gene, clone size, CDR3 length, J gene, CDR3 protein, CDR3 DNA. D genes are given only for firm matches. The size entry is marked missing in some rows and otherwise reads once, few, many or a size class.

-	TRBV7-9	-	13	TRBJ2-2	CASSPWGVGELFF	TGTGCCAGCAGCCCCTGGGGGGTCGGGGAGCTGTTTTTT
-	TRBV4-3	few	15	TRBJ2-7	CASSQDLPGDYEQYF	TGCGCCAGCAGCCAAGATCTCCCCGGGGACTACGAGCAGTACTTC
-	TRBV19	-	15	TRBJ1-3	CASTLTDFSGNTIYF	TGTGCCAGTACCCTCACCGATTTCTCTGGAAACACCATATATTTT
-	TRBV5-6	-	20	TRBJ2-3	CASSLDPLAPGFFFADTQYF	TGTGCCAGCAGCTTGGACCCTTTAGCGCCCGGTTTTTTCTTTGCAGATACGCAGTATTTT
-	TRBV6-2/TRBV6-3	-	14	TRBJ1-5	CASTNGGAGQPQHF	TGTGCCAGCACCAATGGGGGGGCAGGTCAGCCCCAGCATTTT
-	TRBV25-1	-	15	TRBJ1-1	CASSKWYRGQEEAFF	TGTGCCAGCAGTAAATGGTACAGAGGGCAGGAAGAAGCTTTCTTT
TRBD1	TRBV6-2/TRBV6-3	many	14	TRBJ2-3	CASSLTGNPDTQYF	TGTGCCAGCAGTCTGACAGGGAACCCAGATACGCAGTATTTT
-	TRBV12-3/TRBV12-4	-	14	TRBJ2-5	CASSEPGRKETQYF	TGTGCCAGCAGTGAACCGGGCCGTAAAGAGACCCAGTACTTC
-	TRBV4-3	few	16	TRBJ1-1	CASSQDHGSMNTEAFF	TGCGCCAGCAGCCAAGATCATGGCAGCATGAACACTGAAGCTTTCTTT
TRBD1	TRBV3-1	-	18	TRBJ2-3	CASSQENRGRGSTDTQYF	TGTGCCAGCAGCCAGGAAAACAGGGGAAGAGGGAGCACAGATACGCAGTATTTT
-	TRBV24-1	many	12	TRBJ1-5	CATSDGNQPQHF	TGTGCCACCAGTGACGGAAATCAGCCCCAGCATTTT
TRBD1	TRBV20-1	-	14	TRBJ2-1	CSARGTGGFGEQFF	TGCAGTGCTAGAGGGACAGGGGGCTTTGGTGAGCAGTTCTTC
TRBD2	TRBV6-6	many	18	TRBJ2-3	CASSYSRQRGASTDTQYF	TGTGCCAGCAGTTACTCTAGGCAGCGGGGGGCTAGCACAGATACGCAGTATTTT
TRBD2	TRBV13	-	15	TRBJ2-7	CASSGLADPSYEQYF	TGTGCCAGCAGCGGACTAGCGGACCCTTCCTACGAGCAGTACTTC
-	TRBV28	-	13	TRBJ1-5	CTSSHASNQPQHF	TGTACCAGCAGTCACGCTAGCAATCAGCCCCAGCATTTT
TRBD2	TRBV4-1	many	15	TRBJ2-7	CASSQGVAGSYEQYF	TGCGCCAGCAGCCAAGGGGTAGCGGGGTCTTACGAGCAGTACTTC
-	TRBV28	few	13	TRBJ2-7	CASSLSESFEQYF	TGTGCCAGCAGTTTATCGGAAAGCTTCGAGCAGTACTTC
-	TRBV7-9	-	19	TRBJ1-2	CASSPRAKAVGDNNYGYTF	TGTGCCAGCAGCCCTAGAGCCAAGGCTGTCGGGGATAATAACTATGGCTACACCTTC
TRBD1	TRBV25-1	-	14	TRBJ1-1	CASSARDRNTEAFF	TGTGCCAGCAGTGCCCGGGACAGAAACACTGAAGCTTTCTTT
-	TRBV23-1	many	15	TRBJ1-2	CASSQSGQILAGYTF	TGCGCCAGCAGTCAATCAGGCCAGATTCTTGCTGGCTACACCTTC
TRBD2	TRBV2	many	16	TRBJ2-3	CASSDSLAGTTDTQYF	TGTGCCAGCAGTGATTCTCTAGCGGGGACCACAGATACGCAGTATTTT
TRBD2	TRBV3-1	few	16	TRBJ2-5	CASSQLTSGAQETQYF	TGTGCCAGCAGCCAACTGACTAGCGGGGCACAAGAGACCCAGTACTTC
TRBD2	TRBV9	many	15	TRBJ2-3	CASSAWDYYTDTQYF	TGTGCCAGCAGCGCATGGGACTACTACACAGATACGCAGTATTTT
-	TRBV19	-	15	TRBJ1-1	CASIDNRLLNTEAFF	TGTGCCAGTATTGACAATCGGCTTTTGAACACTGAAGCTTTCTTT
TRBD2	TRBV5-6	many	15	TRBJ2-5	CASSSLAGIQETQYF	TGTGCCAGCAGCTCCCTAGCGGGGATCCAAGAGACCCAGTACTTC